Here is one T cell receptor (beta chain) with its context. The study ran its PCR with 60 Vbeta and 13 Jbeta primers. The assay was immunoSEQ multiplex PCR, and TCRdb's table has in-frame clones only and misses some. The sample has 210,000 or so clones; approximately 83% are singletons. The data were taken from a study of cytomegalovirus exposure and HLA in healthy donors. This CDR3 is 15 amino acids long. CDR1 SGHDN and CDR2 FVKESK come from the germline V gene. Trimming took off 1 base at V and 2 bases at J, with 12 bases between the two ends. The source of this sequence is a girl between 10 and 17 years old in good health and CMV-seronegative. Sequencing was done on a sample of PBMCs. The rearrangement joins TRBV14 to TRBJ2-7, with D possibly TRBD1 on 6 matching bases. CDR3 DNA: TGTGCCAGCAGCCAAGGACAGGTCCATACCTACGAGCAGTACTTC. The encoded protein is CASSQGQVHTYEQYF.